This T cell receptor beta chain was documented in a study of blood T cell repertoires in COVID-19. At the level of the study: The origin of the acute and convalescent COVID-19 samples was the United States, Italy and Spain. The cDNA or gDNA used as material had been derived from T cells, B-cell-depleted T cells, or PBMCs.

Germline-derived CDR1 and CDR2 are MGHRA and YSYEKL. This CDR3 is 14 amino acids long. Regarding this clone: Mismatch with germline at one junction end may stem from a read error.

Original processing methods: Amplified reference gene primers provided the basis for estimating nucleated cell counts. The protocol was immunoSEQ multiplex PCR, while the TCRdb copy is restricted to in-frame clones and leaves out a portion. Clonal size and the V and J genes are those of that table, whereas D and trimming came from the DNA. The table shows roughly 100,000 clones, with more than 75% occurring only once. The chain links TRBV4-1 to TRBJ1-2; 9 bases line up with TRBD1. Input material: peripheral blood. The sequence came from a human donor in a cohort sampled during active COVID-19. CDR3 in amino acids: CASSQDDPGTGIAF. The CDR3 nucleotides read TGCGCCAGCAGCCAAGATGACCCCGGGACAGGGATCGCCTTC.